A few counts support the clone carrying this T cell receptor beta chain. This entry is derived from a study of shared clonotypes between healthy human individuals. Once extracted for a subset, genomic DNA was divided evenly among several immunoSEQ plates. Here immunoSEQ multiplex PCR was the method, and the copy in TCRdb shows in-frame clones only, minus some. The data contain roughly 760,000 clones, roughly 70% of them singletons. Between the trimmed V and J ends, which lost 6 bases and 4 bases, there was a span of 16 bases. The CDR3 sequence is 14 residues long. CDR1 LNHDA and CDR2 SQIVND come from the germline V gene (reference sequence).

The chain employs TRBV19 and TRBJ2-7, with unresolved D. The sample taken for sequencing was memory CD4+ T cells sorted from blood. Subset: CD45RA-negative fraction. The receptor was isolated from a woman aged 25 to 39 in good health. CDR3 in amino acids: CASRRSEGLYEQYF. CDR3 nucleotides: TGTGCCAGTAGACGATCCGAAGGCCTTTACGAGCAGTACTTC. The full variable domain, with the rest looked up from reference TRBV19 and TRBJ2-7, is DGGITQSPKYLFRKEGQNVTLSCEQNLNHDAMYWYRQDPGQGLRLIYYSQIVNDFQKGDIAEGYSVSREKKESFPLTVTSAQKNPTAFYLCASRRSEGLYEQYFGPGTRLTVT.